The following is a T cell receptor (beta chain) sequence with its context. This sample was included in a study of shared clonotypes between healthy human individuals. The repertoire was sequenced with immunoSEQ multiplex PCR; TCRdb's copy has only in-frame clones and lacks some. The top ten hold 0.61% of the sample, which has over a million clones, about four fifths seen once. This TCR was sampled from a young man in good health. Some clones in this sample may be carry-over from other donors' samples. The sequencing input was memory CD4+ T cells from PBMCs. Subset here: CD45RA-negative fraction.

The CDR3 region has the DNA TGTGCCAGCAGTTTGGTCGGGGGACTCTACGAGCAGTACTTC. Translated, it gives CASSLVGGLYEQYF. V is TRBV27 and J is TRBJ2-7; D may be TRBD2 (6 bases). The CDR3 covers 14 residues. The germline V gene encodes CDR1 MNHEY and CDR2 SMNVEV (reference sequence). Trimming removed 3 bases at V and 3 bases at J, with 12 bases between.